These 5 T cell receptor beta chains originate from one sample sequenced in a study of T-cell reconstitution after alpha-beta-depleted transplantation in children. The TCRbeta library incorporated unique molecular identifiers. TCRdb re-called the PCR reads through MiXCR, storing one row per CDR3 protein. Of around 210,000 distinct CDR3 sequences in the sample, about 7% were seen once. This sample comprised PBMCs, obtained before TCRalphabeta/CD19-depleted stem cell transplant. These receptors came from a boy aged 2 to 9 with acute lymphoblastic leukemia, due to receive a stem cell transplant.

This clonotype was seen repeatedly, ten times or more. The CDR3 loop reads CASSYGGGRIQPQHF. DNA of the CDR3: TGTGCCAGCAGTTACGGAGGAGGGCGTATTCAGCCCCAGCATTTT. The chain is built from TRBV6-2 or TRBV6-3 and TRBJ1-5, with D unclear. Germline V gene sequence: CDR1 MNHEY, CDR2 SVGEGT. Trimming pared 2 bases from V and 6 bases from J, leaving 14 bases between. This CDR3 region has 15 residues.

In its sample, this clonotype was seen a few times. The J gene is TRBJ2-7, the V gene TRBV27; 8 bases are a match to TRBD2. Unmatched junction bases numbered 10, after V lost 6 bases and J lost 12 bases. Germline CDR1 and CDR2: MNHEY and SMNVEV (reference sequence). This CDR3 comprises 12 residues. The CDR3 sequence: CASSAGGVLRYF. The CDR3 DNA reads as TGTGCCAGCAGCGCGGGAGGAGTTTTACGGTACTTC.

This clonotype was found many times. The gene calls are TRBV6-2 or TRBV6-3 and TRBJ2-6; D is perhaps TRBD2 (5 bases). This CDR3 spans 15 amino acids. V was clipped by 2 bases and J by 0 bases, with 5 bases between them. Germline V CDR1 and CDR2: MNHEY, SVGEGT. The CDR3 protein is CASSYSGSGANVLTF. The DNA for the CDR3 is TGTGCCAGCAGTTACAGCGGCTCTGGGGCCAACGTCCTGACTTTC.

This clonotype was observed a few times. V usage is TRBV29-1 and J usage is TRBJ1-2, with a tentative D call TRBD1 (6 bases). In germline, CDR1 is SQVTM, CDR2 ANQGSEA. The length of the CDR3 is 10 residues. Trimming took 4 bases from V and 8 from J, leaving 8 bases between them. CDR3 region: CSVADRGYTF. The CDR3 DNA follows: TGCAGCGTTGCCGACAGGGGCTACACCTTC. The full variable domain, its missing parts supplied by reference TRBV29-1 and TRBJ1-2, is SAVISQKPSRDICQRGTSLTIQCQVDSQVTMMFWYRQQPGQSLTLIATANQGSEATYESGFVIDKFPISRPNLTFSTLTVSNMSPEDSSIYLCSVADRGYTFGSGTRLTVV.

This clonotype has ten or more counts. The chain links TRBV18 to TRBJ1-1; perhaps TRBD1 as D (5 bases). CDR1 is KGHSH, CDR2 LQKENI, per germline. The CDR3 runs 13 residues. Trimming removed 2 bases from V and 5 bases from J, with 9 bases in between. The CDR3 nucleotides read TGTGCCAGCTCACCAAGGGACGGGACTGAAGCTTTCTTT. This encodes CASSPRDGTEAFF. Based on the CDR3 plus reference TRBV18 and TRBJ1-1, the full variable domain is NAGVMQNPRHLVRRRGQEARLRCSPMKGHSHVYWYRQLPEEGLKFMVYLQKENIIDESGMPKERFSAEFPKEGPSILRIQQVVRGDSAAYFCASSPRDGTEAFFGQGTRLTVV.